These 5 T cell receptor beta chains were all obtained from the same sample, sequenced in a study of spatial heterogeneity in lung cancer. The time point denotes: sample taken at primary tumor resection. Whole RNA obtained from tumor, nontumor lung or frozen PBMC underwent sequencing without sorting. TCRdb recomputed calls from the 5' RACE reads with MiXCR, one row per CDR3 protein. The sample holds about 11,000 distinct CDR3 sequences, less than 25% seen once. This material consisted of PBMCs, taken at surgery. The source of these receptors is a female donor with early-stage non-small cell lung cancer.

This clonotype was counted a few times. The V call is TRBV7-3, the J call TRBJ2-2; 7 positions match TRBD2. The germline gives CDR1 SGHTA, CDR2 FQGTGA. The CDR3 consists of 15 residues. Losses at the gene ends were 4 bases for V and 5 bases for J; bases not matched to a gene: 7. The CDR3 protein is CASSSRTSSTGELFF. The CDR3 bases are TGTGCCAGCAGCTCCCGGACTAGTTCGACCGGGGAGCTGTTTTTT.

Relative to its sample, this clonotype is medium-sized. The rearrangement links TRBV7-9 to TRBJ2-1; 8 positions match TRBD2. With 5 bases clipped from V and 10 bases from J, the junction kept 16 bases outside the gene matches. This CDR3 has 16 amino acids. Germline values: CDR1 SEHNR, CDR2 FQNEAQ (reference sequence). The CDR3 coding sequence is TGTGCCAGCAGCGTCCTAGCATCCGGGAGGGCGGGGGAGCAGTTCTTC. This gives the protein CASSVLASGRAGEQFF.

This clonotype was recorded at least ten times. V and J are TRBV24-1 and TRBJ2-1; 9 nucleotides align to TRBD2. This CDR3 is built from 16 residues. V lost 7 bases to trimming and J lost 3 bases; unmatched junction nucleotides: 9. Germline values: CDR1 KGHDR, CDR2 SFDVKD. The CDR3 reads CATSPGLASDYNEQFF. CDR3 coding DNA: TGTGCCACCAGCCCGGGACTAGCCTCTGACTACAATGAGCAGTTCTTC.

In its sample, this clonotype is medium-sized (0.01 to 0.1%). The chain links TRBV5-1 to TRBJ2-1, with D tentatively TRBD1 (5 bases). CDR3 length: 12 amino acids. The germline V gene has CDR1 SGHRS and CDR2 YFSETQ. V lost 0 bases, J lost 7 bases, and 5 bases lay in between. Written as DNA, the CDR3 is TGCGCCAGCAGCTTGGAGGGGAATGAGCAGTTCTTC. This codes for CASSLEGNEQFF.

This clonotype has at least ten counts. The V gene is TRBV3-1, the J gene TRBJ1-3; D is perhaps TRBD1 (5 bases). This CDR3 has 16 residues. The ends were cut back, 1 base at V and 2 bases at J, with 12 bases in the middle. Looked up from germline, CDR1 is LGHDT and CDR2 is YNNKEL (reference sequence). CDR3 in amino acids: CASSQGGGEAGNTIYF. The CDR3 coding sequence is TGTGCCAGCAGCCAAGGTGGAGGGGAAGCTGGAAACACCATATATTTT.